Listed below are T cell receptor beta chains from one sample, sequenced in a study of shared clonotypes between healthy human individuals. Sequencing was performed with immunoSEQ multiplex PCR; in TCRdb, only in-frame clones are kept and a portion is missing. The sample has under 2,000,000 clones, approximately 94% seen once. The sample comprised naive CD8+ T cells sorted from blood. Receptors originate from a man younger than 35 in good health. Each CDR3 is given with its conserved first and last residue. Each record gives: V gene, J gene, clone size, D gene, CDR3 DNA, CDR3 protein. A D gene is named only where the DNA matches it firmly. The size field is filled for only some rows; it gives once, few, many or a size class.

>TRBV6-1|TRBJ2-1|.|.
TGTGCCAGCGGGACCTTTGACAATGAGCAGTTCTTC
CASGTFDNEQFF
>TRBV27|TRBJ1-5|.|TRBD1
TGTGCCAGCAGTGACAGGGGCGATCAGCCCCAGCATTTT
CASSDRGDQPQHF
>TRBV27|TRBJ2-7|.|.
TGTGCCAGCAGCTCTCATCCAACCTCACCCTACGAGCAGTACTTC
CASSSHPTSPYEQYF
>TRBV14|TRBJ1-4|.|.
TGTGCCAGCAGCCGAAATGAAAAACTGTTTTTT
CASSRNEKLFF
>TRBV5-1|TRBJ1-6|.|.
TGCGCCAGCAGCTTGGCGGCGCCGAATTCACCCCTCCACTTT
CASSLAAPNSPLHF
>TRBV5-1|TRBJ1-2|.|.
TGCGCCAGCAGCTCCCGGGGTGAAGACTATGGCTACACCTTC
CASSSRGEDYGYTF
>TRBV27|TRBJ2-7|once|TRBD1
TGTGCCAGCAGGACAGGGCCTAACGAGCAGTACTTC
CASRTGPNEQYF
>TRBV5-6|TRBJ2-7|.|.
TGTGCCAGCAGCTTAGGGCGGAGTTTATACGAGCAGTACTTC
CASSLGRSLYEQYF
>TRBV11-2|TRBJ2-5|.|.
TGTGCCAGCAGCTTAGTGACCCAGGGACGAGAGACCCAGTACTTC
CASSLVTQGRETQYF
>TRBV15|TRBJ1-6|.|TRBD1
TGTGCCACCAGCAGGAGACAGGGGGATAATTCACCCCTCCACTTT
CATSRRQGDNSPLHF
>TRBV28|TRBJ2-7|.|.
TGTGCCAGCAGTTATGAGCAATCGGATTCCCTCGAGCAGTACTTC
CASSYEQSDSLEQYF
>TRBV7-8|TRBJ2-3|.|TRBD2
TGTGCCAGCAGCGGGAGCGGGGCCTACACAGATACGCAGTATTTT
CASSGSGAYTDTQYF
>TRBV30|TRBJ1-1|.|.
TGTGCCTGGAGTGCGCTAACTTACCCCCCAGCCCGTGGACAGCACATGAACACTGAAGCTTTCTTT
CAWSALTYPPARGQHMNTEAFF
>TRBV28|TRBJ1-2|.|.
TGTGCCAGCACTACCCCCCACGAAATTAACTATGGCTACACCTTC
CASTTPHEINYGYTF
>TRBV14|TRBJ2-1|.|.
TGTGCCAGCAGCCAATGGGAGTTCCACAATGAGCAGTTCTTC
CASSQWEFHNEQFF
>TRBV6-5|TRBJ1-1|.|.
TGTGCCAGCAGTTACTCAGGATGGGTCGCTTTCTTT
CASSYSGWVAFF
>TRBV7-9|TRBJ2-5|.|.
TGTGCCAGCAGCCTCCATTCAGTGGAGACCCAGTACTTC
CASSLHSVETQYF
>TRBV6-5|TRBJ1-1|.|.
TGTGCCAGCAGTTACTGGGGGGCTGGCACTGAAGCTTTCTTT
CASSYWGAGTEAFF
>TRBV25-1|TRBJ2-1|once|TRBD2
TGTGCCAGCCAATTAGCGGGAGGGCCGCTTAGCTCCTACAATGAGCAGTTCTTC
CASQLAGGPLSSYNEQFF
>TRBV10-3|TRBJ2-1|.|.
TGTGCCATCAGTGAGTCCGGGGGCAATGAGCAGTTCTTC
CAISESGGNEQFF
>TRBV7-9|TRBJ2-7|.|.
TGTGCCCTAGGATCGGCCTACGAGCAGTACTTC
CALGSAYEQYF
>TRBV5-1|TRBJ2-5|.|.
TGCGCCAGCAGCGACGTCCGGGACACCGAAGAGACCCAGTACTTC
CASSDVRDTEETQYF
>TRBV7-9|TRBJ2-4|.|.
TGTGCCAGCAGCTCTCCAGGGACTGGGGCCAAAAACATTCAGTACTTC
CASSSPGTGAKNIQYF
>TRBV7-8|TRBJ2-1|.|.
TGTGCCAGCAGCTTAGAGCACCAGGGCGCCCATGAGCAGTTCTTC
CASSLEHQGAHEQFF
>TRBV6-5|TRBJ2-5|once|.
TGTGCCAGCAAGCAGGACGAAGAGACCCAGTACTTC
CASKQDEETQYF
>TRBV30|TRBJ2-3|.|TRBD2
TGTGCCTGGCAACTAGCGGGAGCCAGGGATACGCAGTATTTT
CAWQLAGARDTQYF
>TRBV4-1|TRBJ2-7|.|.
TGCGCCAGCAGCCAGGTACCCGGGAGCTCCTACGAGCAGTACTTC
CASSQVPGSSYEQYF
>TRBV13|TRBJ2-1|.|TRBD2
TGTGCCAGCAGCTGGGAGGGTTTCTACAATGAGCAGTTCTTC
CASSWEGFYNEQFF
>TRBV7-9|TRBJ2-7|.|.
TGTGCCAGCAGCTTCTTTAGTGGGGGTGGCGGAACCTACGAGCAGTACTTC
CASSFFSGGGGTYEQYF
>TRBV19|TRBJ2-2|once|TRBD2
TGTGCCAGTAGTATAGCTTGGACGGGAGGCGGGGAGCTGTTTTTT
CASSIAWTGGGELFF
>TRBV11-2|TRBJ2-7|once|.
TGTGCCAGCAGCTTACCAAGGGGAGGCGACTGGGGGCCCTACGAGCAGTACTTC
CASSLPRGGDWGPYEQYF
>TRBV5-6|TRBJ2-7|.|.
TGTGCCAGCAGCTTAGGTACGAGAACCTACGAGCAGTACTTC
CASSLGTRTYEQYF
>TRBV27|TRBJ2-5|once|TRBD1
TGTGCCAGCAGTCCCTCAGGGGGTCAAGAGACCCAGTACTTC
CASSPSGGQETQYF